This TCR beta chain stems from a study of blood T cell repertoires in COVID-19. This CDR3 region has 15 residues. Germline CDR1 MNHEY, CDR2 SVGAGI. With V trimmed by 4 bases and J by 1 base, 4 bases remained unmatched. Data came from immunoSEQ multiplex PCR; TCRdb stores just in-frame clones and leaves some out. The table records 100,000 to 130,000 clones, 88% of them present only once. Material for sequencing was peripheral blood. The clonotype was recovered from a human donor in a cohort sampled during active COVID-19. The chain has TRBV6-5 and TRBJ1-1, with 9 bases that match TRBD1. The CDR3 nucleotides read TGTGCCAGCAGTTCATTGACAGGGGGGAACACTGAAGCTTTCTTT. Translating it yields CASSSLTGGNTEAFF.